This entry lists 27 T cell receptor beta chains sequenced from one sample in a study of blood T cell repertoires in COVID-19. Some clones are missing from TCRdb's copy, which holds only in-frame ones; the method was immunoSEQ multiplex PCR. The sample lists roughly 80,000 clones, around four fifths occurring once. The sequenced sample was peripheral blood. These TCRs come from a human donor in a cohort sampled during active COVID-19.

The rearrangement joins TRBV19 to TRBJ2-7, with TRBD1 matching over 8 bases. Looked up from germline, CDR1 is LNHDA and CDR2 is SQIVND (reference sequence). The CDR3 is 13 amino acids. V lost 6 bases to trimming and J lost 1 base; unmatched junction nucleotides: 2. The CDR3 loop reads CASRQGASYEQYF. The CDR3 nucleotides read TGTGCCAGTAGGCAGGGGGCTTCCTACGAGCAGTACTTC.

The chain employs TRBV19 and TRBJ2-3; D is perhaps TRBD1 (6 bases). The CDR3 length is 11 residues. The V gene's germline CDR1 is LNHDA and CDR2 SQIVND (reference sequence). V dropped 5 bases and J dropped 8 bases, with 8 bases sitting between them. The CDR3 DNA sequence: TGTGCCAGTAGTTACAGGGCTACGCAGTATTTT. Protein product: CASSYRATQYF.

This chain joins TRBV28 and TRBJ2-5; TRBD2 is a possible D gene (6 bases). Germline CDR1 MDHEN, CDR2 SYDVKM. The CDR3 extends over 14 amino acids. Trimming took off 2 bases at V and 4 bases at J, with 11 bases between the two ends. The CDR3 reads CASSLVGGRETQYF. CDR3 bases: TGTGCCAGCAGTTTAGTGGGGGGAAGAGAGACCCAGTACTTC. Full variable domain (rest looked up from reference TRBV28 and TRBJ2-5): DVKVTQSSRYLVKRTGEKVFLECVQDMDHENMFWYRQDPGLGLRLIYFSYDVKMKEKGDIPEGYSVSREKKERFSLILESASTNQTSMYLCASSLVGGRETQYFGPGTRLLVL.

This chain connects TRBV7-2 to TRBJ2-7; TRBD2 matches 11 bases. The germline V gene encodes CDR1 SGHTA and CDR2 FQGNSA. Trimming at V came to 0 bases and at J to 3 bases, leaving 4 bases not matched to a gene. This CDR3 region has 16 residues. The CDR3 DNA sequence: TGTGCCAGCAGCTTAGCGGAGCTAGCGGGGGGCTACGAGCAGTACTTC. As protein: CASSLAELAGGYEQYF.

A few counts support this clone. The gene calls are TRBV7-9 and TRBJ1-2, with D possibly TRBD1 on 6 matching bases. Between the trimmed V and J ends, which lost 1 base and 1 base, there was a span of 10 bases. This CDR3 has 15 amino acids. Germline-derived CDR1 and CDR2 are SEHNR and FQNEAQ (reference sequence). CDR3 loop: CASSLDRVYNYGYTF. CDR3 bases: TGTGCCAGCAGCTTAGACAGGGTATATAACTATGGCTACACCTTC.

This clone was counted only a few times. DNA for the CDR3: TGTGCCAGCAGCAACGGACAGGGGACTTACCAAGAGACCCAGTACTTC. Translated, it gives CASSNGQGTYQETQYF. The chain couples TRBV7-9 to TRBJ2-5; 9 bases align to TRBD1. The CDR3 has 16 residues. Trimming took 5 bases from V and 0 from J; bases not matched to a gene: 7. Looked up from germline, CDR1 is SEHNR and CDR2 is FQNEAQ (reference sequence).

This clone appeared a few times. The genes are TRBV24-1 and TRBJ2-5, with TRBD1 identical over 7 bases. CDR3 length: 14 residues. Unmatched junction bases numbered 1, after V lost 4 bases and J lost 0 bases. Germline lookup yields CDR1 KGHDR and CDR2 SFDVKD. The CDR3 sequence: CATSEQGYQETQYF. In nucleotides, the CDR3 is TGTGCCACCAGTGAACAGGGGTACCAAGAGACCCAGTACTTC.

The V call is TRBV6-2 or TRBV6-3, the J call TRBJ1-1; D may be TRBD1 (6 bases). CDR1 is MNHEY, CDR2 SVGEGT, per germline. There are 15 residues in the CDR3. V was clipped by 2 bases and J by 4 bases, with 14 bases between them. The CDR3 DNA sequence: TGTGCCAGCAGTTACCGAGGCACAGGGAGCACTGAAGCTTTCTTT. As protein: CASSYRGTGSTEAFF.

This clone has a single count. The rearrangement uses TRBV5-6 and TRBJ1-1; D is possibly TRBD1 (5 bases). There are 14 residues in the CDR3. Trimming shortened V by 4 bases and J by 0 bases, and 10 bases separated the two germline ends. Germline-derived CDR1 and CDR2 are SGHDT and YYEEEE. The CDR3 reads CASSPGAVNTEAFF. In nucleotides, the CDR3 is TGTGCCAGCAGCCCTGGGGCGGTGAACACTGAAGCTTTCTTT.

The rearrangement joins TRBV2 to TRBJ1-2, with a tentative D call TRBD1 (6 bases). The CDR3 is made up of 11 amino acids. Germline V gene lookup returns CDR1 SNHLY and CDR2 FYNNEI. Trimming pared 7 bases from V and 4 bases from J, leaving 7 bases between. The CDR3, as DNA: TGTGCCAGCAACAGGGCCTATGGCTACACCTTC. It specifies CASNRAYGYTF.

As DNA, the CDR3 is TGTGCCAGCAGTCGTTCTAGCGGGGACCTCGCAATGAACAATGAGCAGTTCTTC. Its translation is CASSRSSGDLAMNNEQFF. The rearrangement links TRBV6-6 to TRBJ2-1, with 9 bases identical to TRBD2. Germline trimming cut 5 bases from V and 5 bases from J; bases unmatched to any gene: 16. CDR1 and CDR2 (germline): MNHNY, SVGAGI (reference sequence). The CDR3 is 18 residues long.

J is TRBJ1-2 and V is TRBV7-2, with 9 bases identical to TRBD1. V was pared by 3 bases and J by 8 bases, with 7 bases of the junction left unmatched. The germline CDR1 and CDR2 sequences are SGHTA and FQGNSA. This CDR3 spans 14 amino acids. The CDR3 DNA is TGTGCCAGCAGCTTGGGACAGGGTTACACGGGCTACACCTTC. Its protein product is CASSLGQGYTGYTF.

The chain joins TRBV5-5 to TRBJ1-1; D gene unclear. Trimming took off 1 base at V and 5 bases at J, with 3 bases between the two ends. The CDR3 extends over 11 amino acids. In germline, CDR1 is SGHKS, CDR2 YYEKEE (reference sequence). The CDR3 loop reads CASSLRTEAFF. The CDR3 DNA follows: TGTGCCAGCAGCTTGCGGACTGAAGCTTTCTTT.

This clone was counted once. V gene TRBV5-4 combines with J gene TRBJ2-7, with D perhaps matching TRBD1 (5 bases). Germline assignment: CDR1 SGHNT and CDR2 YYREEE (reference sequence). The CDR3 is made up of 15 amino acids. Between the trimmed V and J ends, which lost 3 bases and 7 bases, there was a span of 20 bases. The CDR3 nucleotides are TGTGCCAGCAGCTACACCACGACTGGGGCTGTAGAGCAGTACTTC. This gives the protein CASSYTTTGAVEQYF.

The chain is built from TRBV6-6 and TRBJ1-2; D may be TRBD1 (6 bases). V was trimmed by 4 bases and J by 8 bases, leaving 23 bases between them. There are 16 residues in the CDR3. Germline V gene data show CDR1 as MNHNY and CDR2 as SVGAGI (reference sequence). CDR3 bases: TGTGCCAGCAGTTCCACCTGGGACCCAGGTACAGGGGGCTACACCTTC. Protein sequence: CASSSTWDPGTGGYTF.

In its sample, this clone was seen a few times. The V call is TRBV5-4, the J call TRBJ2-7; 7 bases are a match to TRBD2. Germline V gene sequence: CDR1 SGHNT, CDR2 YYREEE (reference sequence). V gave up 0 bases and J gave up 0 bases; unmatched junction bases: 3. The CDR3 is 15 amino acids. CDR3 in amino acids: CASSLVSGSSYEQYF. The CDR3 bases are TGTGCCAGCAGCTTGGTTAGCGGGTCCTCCTACGAGCAGTACTTC.

The V gene is TRBV5-1, the J gene TRBJ2-5; 9 bases align to TRBD1. This CDR3 region has 15 residues. CDR1 and CDR2 from the germline V gene are SGHRS and YFSETQ. After removal of 3 bases from V and 4 bases from J, the junction contained 7 bases not matched to a gene. Written as DNA, the CDR3 is TGCGCCAGCAGCTCCGCCGGGACAGGGCTAGAGACCCAGTACTTC. Translation: CASSSAGTGLETQYF. Using reference TRBV5-1 and TRBJ2-5 for the parts outside the CDR3, the full variable domain is KAGVTQTPRYLIKTRGQQVTLSCSPISGHRSVSWYQQTPGQGLQFLFEYFSETQRNKGNFPGRFSGRQFSNSRSEMNVSTLELGDSALYLCASSSAGTGLETQYFGPGTRLLVL.

The rearrangement uses TRBV18 and TRBJ2-7; 8 nucleotides agree with TRBD1. The CDR3 runs 14 residues. Germline V gene sequence: CDR1 KGHSH, CDR2 LQKENI. The ends lost 6 bases at V and 4 bases at J; junction bases unmatched: 8. CDR3 amino acids: CASSKDRERYEQYF. As DNA, the CDR3 is TGTGCCAGCTCGAAGGACAGGGAAAGGTACGAGCAGTACTTC.

This clone was found a few times. The chain has TRBV12-3 or TRBV12-4 and TRBJ1-1, with D possibly TRBD1 on 5 matching bases. Deletions cut 7 bases from V and 0 bases from J, with 9 bases between. The CDR3 is 13 amino acids. The CDR3 loop is CASTKGMNTEAFF. The CDR3, as DNA: TGTGCCAGCACCAAGGGGATGAACACTGAAGCTTTCTTT.

This sequence joins TRBV18 and TRBJ1-1, with D tentatively TRBD1 (6 bases). With 5 bases removed from V and 3 bases from J, the gap between germline ends came to 10 bases. The CDR3 consists of 13 residues. Germline V gene data show CDR1 as KGHSH and CDR2 as LQKENI. Written as DNA, the CDR3 is TGTGCCAGCTCAGATTACAGGGACACTGAAGCTTTCTTT. Translation gives CASSDYRDTEAFF.

There are a few counts of this clone. The chain combines TRBV23-1 with TRBJ1-1, with D perhaps TRBD1 (6 bases). TRBV23-1 is an open reading frame whose function is uncertain. CDR3 size: 12 residues. Trimming removed 8 bases at V and 1 base at J, with 8 bases between. This CDR3 is CASGDKNTEAFF. The CDR3 DNA reads TGCGCCAGCGGGGACAAGAACACTGAAGCTTTCTTT.

V usage is TRBV7-2 and J usage is TRBJ2-3; D gene ambiguous. Deletions cut 1 base from V and 2 bases from J, with 7 bases between. Per the germline V gene, CDR1 is SGHTA and CDR2 is FQGNSA. The CDR3 has 14 amino acids. The CDR3 reads CASSLGLNTDTQYF. DNA of the CDR3: TGTGCCAGCAGCTTAGGACTTAACACAGATACGCAGTATTTT. Based on the CDR3 plus reference TRBV7-2 and TRBJ2-3, the full variable domain is GAGVSQSPSNKVTEKGKDVELRCDPISGHTALYWYRQSLGQGLEFLIYFQGNSAPDKSGLPSDRFSAERTGGSVSTLTIQRTQQEDSAVYLCASSLGLNTDTQYFGPGTRLTVL.

J is TRBJ1-6 and V is TRBV15, with 9 bases matching TRBD1. J lost 9 bases, V lost 9 bases, and 15 bases had no gene match. Germline V lookup: CDR1 LNHNV, CDR2 YYDKDF (reference sequence). This CDR3 comprises 16 residues. CDR3 residues: CATAETPGQGVSPLHF. For the CDR3, the DNA is TGTGCCACAGCAGAGACCCCGGGACAGGGAGTTTCACCCCTCCACTTT.

The V gene is TRBV2, the J gene TRBJ2-7, with TRBD1 matching over 7 bases. Germline lookup yields CDR1 SNHLY and CDR2 FYNNEI. Trimming took 9 bases from V and 2 from J; bases not matched to a gene: 4. CDR3 length: 12 residues. CDR3 amino acids: CASEQGAYEQYF. As DNA, the CDR3 is TGTGCCAGTGAGCAGGGGGCCTACGAGCAGTACTTC.

This clone was counted a single time. The rearrangement uses TRBV7-7 and TRBJ2-5; D is perhaps TRBD2 (6 bases). The germline V and J ends were trimmed by 5 bases and 5 bases, with 24 bases remaining between them. There are 17 residues in the CDR3. Germline CDR1 and CDR2: SSHAT and FNYEAQ (reference sequence). CDR3: CASSHSRPGLLSETQYF. DNA of the CDR3: TGTGCCAGCAGCCATTCAAGACCGGGACTCCTGTCGGAGACCCAGTACTTC. Filled out from reference TRBV7-7 and TRBJ2-5, the complete variable domain reads GAGVSQSPRYKVTKRGQDVTLRCDPISSHATLYWYQQALGQGPEFLTYFNYEAQPDKSGLPSDRFSAERPEGSISTLTIQRTEQRDSAMYRCASSHSRPGLLSETQYFGPGTRLLVL.

The rearrangement uses TRBV5-1 and TRBJ1-1, with a possible D match to TRBD1 (6 bases). Between the trimmed V and J ends, which lost 2 bases and 3 bases, there was a span of 11 bases. CDR1 and CDR2 from the germline V gene are SGHRS and YFSETQ. CDR3 length: 14 residues. The CDR3 loop reads CASSFEGGDTEAFF. In DNA, the CDR3 is TGCGCCAGCAGCTTTGAAGGGGGTGACACTGAAGCTTTCTTT.

This clone was detected only a few times. This chain uses TRBV10-1 with TRBJ2-7; D unresolved. The germline V gene has CDR1 WNHNN and CDR2 SYGVQD (reference sequence). The CDR3 contains 14 residues. Trimming shortened V by 6 bases and J by 0 bases, and 12 bases separated the two germline ends. The CDR3 reads CASSRDTNSYEQYF. For the CDR3, the DNA is TGCGCCAGCAGCCGTGACACAAACTCCTACGAGCAGTACTTC.